This T cell receptor (beta chain) derives from a study of blood T cell repertoires in COVID-19. Looking at the study overall: From T cells, B-cell-depleted T cells, or PBMCs came the material, which was cDNA or gDNA.

In the original processing: From reference gene primer amplification, estimates of nucleated cell counts were derived. Using immunoSEQ multiplex PCR, the repertoire was profiled, and TCRdb retains in-frame clones only, with some absent. V, J and clone size are those of that table, while D and trimming were read from the DNA. Of roughly 250,000 clones in the sample, about nine tenths were seen once. The germline V gene encodes CDR1 MGHRA and CDR2 YSYEKL. Trimming cost V 2 bases and J 4 bases; bases outside gene matches: 5. This CDR3 has 16 amino acids. In terms of age and location, participants ranged from roughly 18 to 89 years and lived in 24 US areas. Cohorts were determined from participant-reported clinical history.

V usage is TRBV4-1 and J usage is TRBJ1-6; 7 nucleotides line up with TRBD1. The sequencing input was PBMCs or T cells enriched from blood (not recorded which). The sequence was obtained from a woman in her thirties or forties with acute COVID-19. CDR3 DNA sequence: TGCGCCAGCAGCCAATCCGGACAGGTTTATAATTCACCCCTCCACTTT. Amino acids: CASSQSGQVYNSPLHF.